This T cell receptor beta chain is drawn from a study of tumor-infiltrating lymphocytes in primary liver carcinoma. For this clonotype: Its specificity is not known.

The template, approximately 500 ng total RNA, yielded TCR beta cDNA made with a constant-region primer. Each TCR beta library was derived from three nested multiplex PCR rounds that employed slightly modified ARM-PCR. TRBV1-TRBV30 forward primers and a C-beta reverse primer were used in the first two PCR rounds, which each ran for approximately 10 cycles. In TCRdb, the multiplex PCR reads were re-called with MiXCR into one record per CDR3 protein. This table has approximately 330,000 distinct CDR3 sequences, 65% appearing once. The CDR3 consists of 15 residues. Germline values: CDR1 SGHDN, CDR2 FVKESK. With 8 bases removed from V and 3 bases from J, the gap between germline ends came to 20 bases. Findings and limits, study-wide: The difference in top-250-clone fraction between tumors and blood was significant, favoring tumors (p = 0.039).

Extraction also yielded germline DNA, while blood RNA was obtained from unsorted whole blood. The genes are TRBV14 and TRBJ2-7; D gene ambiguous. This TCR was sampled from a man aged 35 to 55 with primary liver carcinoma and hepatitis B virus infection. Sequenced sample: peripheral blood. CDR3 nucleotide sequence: TGTGCCAGCTGCCCCCGGAGCAAGCCGTTCTACGAGCAGTACTTC. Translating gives CASCPRSKPFYEQYF.